Below, 26 T cell receptor beta chains from the same sample are listed, as sequenced in a study of blood T cell repertoires in COVID-19 (dated by TCRdb to about 2020). The library was made by the immunoSEQ multiplex PCR assay. Entries here come from immuneACCESS through TCRdb and include only in-frame sequences with V and J called. Some clones fail to appear in such tables; in the studies checked, an unresolved V gene covers under half of the shortfall, and the cause of the remainder is unknown. The sample table records 260,000 or so clones; around 82% of these occur just once. The ten biggest clones cover 8% to 9.5% of the sample. Sequenced material: peripheral blood. The receptors were sampled from a human donor in a cohort sampled during active COVID-19.

This clone is a singleton in its sample. The chain employs TRBV5-5 and TRBJ1-1; D is undetermined. Trimming removed 0 bases from V and 4 bases from J, with 10 bases in between. The CDR3 loop spans 14 amino acids. Germline CDR1 and CDR2: SGHKS and YYEKEE (reference sequence). The CDR3 is CASSLVIGITEAFF. The CDR3 DNA reads as TGTGCCAGCAGCTTGGTGATCGGGATCACTGAAGCTTTCTTT.

The CDR3 sequence: CASRSALAEQFF. The CDR3 nucleotides are TGTGCCAGCAGATCGGCATTAGCGGAGCAGTTCTTC. The rearrangement uses TRBV12-3 or TRBV12-4 and TRBJ2-1, with D possibly being TRBD2 (5 bases). The V and J ends lost 6 bases and 10 bases respectively, with 13 bases between them. This CDR3 comprises 12 residues.

V is TRBV9 and J is TRBJ2-5; 9 bases fit TRBD2. V was pared by 0 bases and J by 3 bases, with 0 bases of the junction left unmatched. The CDR3 covers 14 residues. Germline V gene sequence: CDR1 SGDLS, CDR2 YYNGEE. The CDR3, as DNA: TGTGCCAGCAGCGTAGGACTAGCGGAAGAGACCCAGTACTTC. Protein sequence: CASSVGLAEETQYF.

The gene calls are TRBV7-2 and TRBJ2-5, with TRBD1 matching over 7 bases. The V gene end was trimmed by 4 bases and the J gene end by 4 bases; junction bases not matched to a gene: 6. The CDR3 contains 14 residues. The V gene's germline CDR1 is SGHTA and CDR2 FQGNSA. CDR3 in DNA: TGTGCCAGCAGCTCCGAAGGGGGCGGAGAGACCCAGTACTTC. This codes for CASSSEGGGETQYF. Filled out from reference TRBV7-2 and TRBJ2-5, the complete variable domain reads GAGVSQSPSNKVTEKGKDVELRCDPISGHTALYWYRQSLGQGLEFLIYFQGNSAPDKSGLPSDRFSAERTGGSVSTLTIQRTQQEDSAVYLCASSSEGGGETQYFGPGTRLLVL.

V is TRBV5-1 and J is TRBJ2-7; 8 bases are shared with TRBD2. Unmatched junction bases numbered 8, after V lost 2 bases and J lost 4 bases. Germline V gene sequence: CDR1 SGHRS, CDR2 YFSETQ. The CDR3 spans 15 residues. The CDR3 region has the DNA TGCGCCAGCAGCTTCCGGATGGGCGGGGGGTACGAGCAGTACTTC. This encodes CASSFRMGGGYEQYF.

The genes are TRBV28 and TRBJ2-4; tentatively, D is TRBD2 (7 bases). The germline CDR1 and CDR2 sequences are MDHEN and SYDVKM. The CDR3 runs to 13 residues. V gave up 6 bases and J gave up 5 bases, with 11 bases separating them. The CDR3 here is CASRRGGENIQYF. The CDR3 nucleotides are TGTGCCAGCAGGAGGGGGGGGGAAAACATTCAGTACTTC. Combining the CDR3 with reference TRBV28 and TRBJ2-4 gives the whole variable domain DVKVTQSSRYLVKRTGEKVFLECVQDMDHENMFWYRQDPGLGLRLIYFSYDVKMKEKGDIPEGYSVSREKKERFSLILESASTNQTSMYLCASRRGGENIQYFGAGTRLSVL.

This clone was seen a handful of times. The chain uses TRBV14 and TRBJ1-3; D is unclear. This CDR3 is built from 14 residues. Per germline, CDR1 SGHDN and CDR2 FVKESK. Trimming shortened V by 4 bases and J by 0 bases, and 7 bases separated the two germline ends. CDR3 nucleotides: TGTGCCAGCAGCCTCGGGGTCTCTGGAAACACCATATATTTT. It codes for CASSLGVSGNTIYF. Using reference TRBV14 and TRBJ1-3 for the parts outside the CDR3, the full variable domain is EAGVTQFPSHSVIEKGQTVTLRCDPISGHDNLYWYRRVMGKEIKFLLHFVKESKQDESGMPNNRFLAERTGGTYSTLKVQPAELEDSGVYFCASSLGVSGNTIYFGEGSWLTVV.

V gene TRBV12-5 combines with J gene TRBJ2-1; 9 bases align to TRBD2. This CDR3 is 15 amino acids long. V shed 4 bases, J shed 5 bases, and the junction held 6 bases outside the gene matches. Germline V gives CDR1 LGHNT, CDR2 FRNRAP. Written as DNA, the CDR3 is TGTGCTAGTGGTTCCAGCGGGGGGCGAAACAATGAGCAGTTCTTC. Amino acid sequence: CASGSSGGRNNEQFF.

J is TRBJ1-1 and V is TRBV6-5, with D hard to call. Deletions cut 8 bases from V and 7 bases from J, with 14 bases between. The germline V gene encodes CDR1 MNHEY and CDR2 SVGAGI. This CDR3 comprises 12 residues. This CDR3 is CASLGTAREAFF. The CDR3 DNA sequence: TGTGCCAGCCTAGGAACCGCCCGTGAAGCTTTCTTT.

J is TRBJ1-2 and V is TRBV29-1; 12 bases are shared with TRBD1. Germline-derived CDR1 and CDR2 are SQVTM and ANQGSEA. V was pared by 5 bases and J by 8 bases, with 9 bases of the junction left unmatched. The CDR3 totals 14 residues. The DNA of the CDR3 is TGCAGCGTTAGAATGGGACAGGGGGCGATCGGCTACACCTTC. Translation: CSVRMGQGAIGYTF.

The chain is built from TRBV9 and TRBJ2-1; a possible D gene is TRBD2 (5 bases). Per germline, CDR1 SGDLS and CDR2 YYNGEE. This CDR3 has 15 residues. With 1 base removed from V and 5 bases from J, the gap between germline ends came to 13 bases. In DNA form, the CDR3 reads TGTGCCAGCAGCGTAACAAGCGGCCACAACAATGAGCAGTTCTTC. Translation gives CASSVTSGHNNEQFF. The full variable domain, completed using reference TRBV9 and TRBJ2-1, is DSGVTQTPKHLITATGQRVTLRCSPRSGDLSVYWYQQSLDQGLQFLIQYYNGEERAKGNILERFSAQQFPDLHSELNLSSLELGDSALYFCASSVTSGHNNEQFFGPGTRLTVL.

The chain combines TRBV6-1 with TRBJ2-7; 8 nucleotides align to TRBD2. This CDR3 region has 15 residues. V dropped 2 bases and J dropped 2; count of bases not matched to a gene: 5. Germline V gene lookup returns CDR1 MNHNS and CDR2 SASEGT. CDR3 amino acids: CASSERAGGPYEQYF. CDR3 nucleotides: TGTGCCAGCAGTGAAAGGGCGGGGGGCCCCTACGAGCAGTACTTC.

The chain employs TRBV2 and TRBJ2-3; TRBD1 aligns across 8 bases. Germline V gene sequence: CDR1 SNHLY, CDR2 FYNNEI. The V gene end was trimmed by 6 bases and the J gene end by 0 bases; junction bases not matched to a gene: 5. The CDR3 is 15 amino acids. The CDR3 here is CASSPTGASTDTQYF. The CDR3 nucleotides read TGTGCCAGCAGCCCGACAGGGGCTAGCACAGATACGCAGTATTTT.

The chain has TRBV5-1 and TRBJ2-2; 11 bases map to TRBD2. Germline V gene lookup returns CDR1 SGHRS and CDR2 YFSETQ. The CDR3 sequence is 18 residues long. Unmatched junction bases numbered 9, after V lost 4 bases and J lost 1 base. The CDR3 DNA follows: TGCGCCAGCAGCCCGGGACTAGCGGTCCCTCGGAACACCGGGGAGCTGTTTTTT. It translates to CASSPGLAVPRNTGELFF.

The sample holds one count of this clone. V gene TRBV4-1 combines with J gene TRBJ2-5; 8 bases agree with TRBD1. CDR3 length: 17 residues. After removal of 2 bases from V and 4 bases from J, the junction contained 12 bases not matched to a gene. Germline loops: CDR1 MGHRA, CDR2 YSYEKL. The CDR3 sequence is CASSQLHTQTGGETQYF. The CDR3 nucleotides read TGCGCCAGCAGCCAACTTCATACCCAAACAGGGGGAGAGACCCAGTACTTC.

In its sample, this clone was seen once. Other nucleotide sequences in the sample specify the same CDR3. V and J are TRBV5-4 and TRBJ1-1; unclear D gene. The CDR3 runs to 13 residues. V was pared by 2 bases and J by 5 bases, with 10 bases between. The germline CDR1 and CDR2 sequences are SGHNT and YYREEE (reference sequence). This CDR3 is CASSLPGGTEAFF. The CDR3, as DNA: TGTGCCAGCAGCTTACCGGGCGGGACTGAAGCTTTCTTT. Complete variable domain (other parts from reference TRBV5-4 and TRBJ1-1): ETGVTQSPTHLIKTRGQQVTLRCSSQSGHNTVSWYQQALGQGPQFIFQYYREEENGRGNFPPRFSGLQFPNYSSELNVNALELDDSALYLCASSLPGGTEAFFGQGTRLTVV.

The rearrangement uses TRBV5-1 and TRBJ1-1; D remains ambiguous. Germline CDR1 SGHRS, CDR2 YFSETQ. The CDR3 has 15 residues. Trimming pared 0 bases from V and 0 bases from J, leaving 9 bases between. CDR3 sequence (DNA): TGCGCCAGCAGCTTGGGGGCGACACTGAACACTGAAGCTTTCTTT. Amino acids: CASSLGATLNTEAFF. Drawing the rest from reference TRBV5-1 and TRBJ1-1, the complete variable domain is KAGVTQTPRYLIKTRGQQVTLSCSPISGHRSVSWYQQTPGQGLQFLFEYFSETQRNKGNFPGRFSGRQFSNSRSEMNVSTLELGDSALYLCASSLGATLNTEAFFGQGTRLTVV.

The table lists this clone with a few counts. J is TRBJ1-4 and V is TRBV15; TRBD1 matches at 9 bases. The V and J ends lost 1 base and 8 bases, in that order; junction bases with no gene match: 5. Germline V gene sequence: CDR1 LNHNV, CDR2 YYDKDF (reference sequence). The CDR3 loop spans 15 amino acids. CDR3 nucleotide sequence: TGTGCCACCAGCAGAGGGACAGGGGAGGGAGAAAAACTGTTTTTT. Translating gives CATSRGTGEGEKLFF.

There are a few counts of this clone. DNA of the CDR3: TGTGCCAGCGCAACGACTAGCGAACCCACAGATACGCAGTATTTT. Its translation is CASATTSEPTDTQYF. The J gene is TRBJ2-3, the V gene TRBV2; 8 positions agree with TRBD2. V gave up 8 bases and J gave up 2 bases; unmatched junction bases: 9. The CDR3 totals 15 residues. The germline gives CDR1 SNHLY, CDR2 FYNNEI. Combining the CDR3 with reference TRBV2 and TRBJ2-3 gives the whole variable domain EPEVTQTPSHQVTQMGQEVILRCVPISNHLYFYWYRQILGQKVEFLVSFYNNEISEKSEIFDDQFSVERPDGSNFTLKIRSTKLEDSAMYFCASATTSEPTDTQYFGPGTRLTVL.

The CDR3 loop is CASRTGVGYEQYF. CDR3 coding DNA: TGTGCCAGCAGGACAGGGGTTGGCTACGAGCAGTACTTC. The chain couples TRBV28 to TRBJ2-7; 8 bases fit TRBD1. The CDR3 has 13 amino acids. After removal of 6 bases from V and 3 bases from J, the junction contained 4 bases not matched to a gene. Germline V gene sequence: CDR1 MDHEN, CDR2 SYDVKM.

This CDR3 is CSASVGQGPQETQYF. The CDR3 DNA follows: TGCAGTGCTAGTGTTGGACAGGGGCCACAAGAGACCCAGTACTTC. The V call is TRBV20-1, the J call TRBJ2-5; 9 bases fit TRBD1. Unmatched junction bases numbered 7, after V lost 3 bases and J lost 2 bases. The CDR3 length is 15 residues. Germline CDR1 reads DFQATT; CDR2 reads SNEGSKA (reference sequence).

Turning to this clone: Additional DNA sequences in this sample encode the identical CDR3. V is TRBV5-1 and J is TRBJ2-3, with TRBD2 identical over 7 bases. Looked up from germline, CDR1 is SGHRS and CDR2 is YFSETQ. After removal of 1 base from V and 2 bases from J, the junction contained 4 bases not matched to a gene. This CDR3 contains 15 residues. DNA of the CDR3: TGCGCCAGCAGCTTGCGGGGGGTCTCCACAGATACGCAGTATTTT. This translates into CASSLRGVSTDTQYF.

This chain links TRBV2 with TRBJ1-1; 7 positions match TRBD1. The junction had 5 bases not matched to a gene; V was cut back by 7 bases and J by 0 bases. The CDR3 has 14 residues. The germline gives CDR1 SNHLY, CDR2 FYNNEI. CDR3: CASTDRYMNTEAFF. The CDR3 nucleotides read TGTGCCAGCACGGACAGGTACATGAACACTGAAGCTTTCTTT.

In nucleotides, the CDR3 is TGCGCCAGCAGCCTCACCGGGACAGGGGCCTACGAGCAGTACTTC. Translation: CASSLTGTGAYEQYF. The rearrangement joins TRBV5-1 to TRBJ2-7; 10 bases map to TRBD1. There are 15 residues in the CDR3. With V trimmed by 4 bases and J by 2 bases, 6 bases remained unmatched. The germline gives CDR1 SGHRS, CDR2 YFSETQ. Full variable domain (rest looked up from reference TRBV5-1 and TRBJ2-7): KAGVTQTPRYLIKTRGQQVTLSCSPISGHRSVSWYQQTPGQGLQFLFEYFSETQRNKGNFPGRFSGRQFSNSRSEMNVSTLELGDSALYLCASSLTGTGAYEQYFGPGTRLTVT.

CDR3 region: CASSLGNGRDGGGYTF. The CDR3 DNA reads TGCGCCAGCAGCTTAGGGAATGGCAGGGATGGTGGTGGCTACACCTTC. V usage is TRBV5-1 and J usage is TRBJ1-2; D may be TRBD1 (5 bases). The V gene lost 2 bases and the J gene lost 7 bases, with 21 bases spanning the gap. CDR3 length: 16 residues. Germline values: CDR1 SGHRS, CDR2 YFSETQ.

V gene TRBV13 combines with J gene TRBJ1-4, with TRBD1 matching 9 bases. Germline CDR1 and CDR2: PRHDT and FYEKMQ (reference sequence). The CDR3 covers 16 residues. V trimming: 8 bases; J trimming: 4 bases; junction bases outside the gene matches: 11. DNA for the CDR3: TGTGCCAGCCTCAGAAGGACGGGACAGGGTAATGAAAAACTGTTTTTT. It codes for CASLRRTGQGNEKLFF. Full variable domain (rest looked up from reference TRBV13 and TRBJ1-4): AAGVIQSPRHLIKEKRETATLKCYPIPRHDTVYWYQQGPGQDPQFLISFYEKMQSDKGSIPDRFSAQQFSDYHSELNMSSLELGDSALYFCASLRRTGQGNEKLFFGSGTQLSVL.